Each of the 15 T cell receptor beta chains below was sequenced from the same sample in a study of beta chain features in type 1 diabetes. The isolated RNA, all of it, was reverse transcribed, so expressed TCRB transcripts were what got sequenced. Clones were read by immunoSEQ multiplex PCR, and TCRdb kept only the in-frame ones, dropping some. The table lists more than 300,000 clones, around 15% of them singletons. Sequenced input: naive CD4+ T cells from blood. All receptors derive from a woman aged 18 to 35 in good health.

This clone was counted between two and nine times. For the CDR3, the DNA is TGTGCCTGGAGTACCCGGGAGTTTGTTGAGCAGTTCTTC. Protein product: CAWSTREFVEQFF. This chain links TRBV30 with TRBJ2-1; D might be TRBD2 (6 bases). The CDR3 totals 13 residues. Trimming shortened V by 2 bases and J by 9 bases, and 14 bases separated the two germline ends. Looked up from germline, CDR1 is GTSNPN and CDR2 is SVGIG (reference sequence).

In its sample, this clone was seen a few times. The chain joins TRBV6-5 to TRBJ2-7; 9 bases agree with TRBD2. The CDR3 is 14 residues long. J was trimmed by 9 bases and V by 5 bases; bases with no gene match: 11. The V gene's germline CDR1 is MNHEY and CDR2 SVGAGI. Here the CDR3 DNA reads TGTGCCAGCAGTGGGCTTAGCGGGAGTTCCCGGCAGTACTTC. Translating gives CASSGLSGSSRQYF.

This clone has only a few counts. The chain employs TRBV7-2 and TRBJ2-3; D perhaps matches TRBD2 (6 bases). Trimming removed 6 bases at V and 0 bases at J, with 13 bases between. The CDR3 extends over 15 amino acids. The germline V gene has CDR1 SGHTA and CDR2 FQGNSA. The DNA for the CDR3 is TGTGCCAGCAGGAGAGTGGGGACTAGCACAGATACGCAGTATTTT. Its translation is CASRRVGTSTDTQYF.

This clone was counted only a few times. J is TRBJ2-1 and V is TRBV2; TRBD2 matches 9 bases. Per the germline V gene, CDR1 is SNHLY and CDR2 is FYNNEI. This CDR3 has 15 amino acids. Trimming at V came to 5 bases and at J to 6 bases, leaving 8 bases not matched to a gene. CDR3 residues: CASSFYSGRLNEQFF. CDR3 nucleotide sequence: TGTGCCAGCAGTTTCTACAGCGGGAGGCTCAATGAGCAGTTCTTC. The entire variable domain, with the rest obtained from reference TRBV2 and TRBJ2-1, is as follows: EPEVTQTPSHQVTQMGQEVILRCVPISNHLYFYWYRQILGQKVEFLVSFYNNEISEKSEIFDDQFSVERPDGSNFTLKIRSTKLEDSAMYFCASSFYSGRLNEQFFGPGTRLTVL.

This clone showed up just a few times. This sample includes further DNA sequences coding for the same CDR3. The chain recombines TRBV30 with TRBJ1-2, with a weak D call TRBD1 (5 bases). Germline V gives CDR1 GTSNPN, CDR2 SVGIG (reference sequence). The CDR3 is 13 amino acids. Deletions cut 4 bases from V and 8 bases from J, with 17 bases between. In nucleotides, the CDR3 is TGTGCCTGGACCACCTACGGGACTCGAGGCTACACCTTC. Residues: CAWTTYGTRGYTF.

This clone was seen a handful of times. V gene TRBV30 combines with J gene TRBJ2-2; 11 bases match TRBD2. V lost 0 bases to trimming and J lost 5 bases; unmatched junction nucleotides: 8. CDR1 and CDR2 (germline): GTSNPN, SVGIG (reference sequence). The CDR3 consists of 17 residues. CDR3 DNA: TGTGCCTGGAGTGTAATGACTAGCGGGGTTCGGACCGGGGAGCTGTTTTTT. Protein: CAWSVMTSGVRTGELFF.

This clone was found a few times. The V call is TRBV5-1, the J call TRBJ2-7, with D perhaps matching TRBD1 (6 bases). The V gene lost 4 bases and the J gene lost 6 bases, with 20 bases spanning the gap. Germline V CDR1 and CDR2: SGHRS, YFSETQ. The CDR3 is 15 amino acids. Written as DNA, the CDR3 is TGCGCCAGCAGCCGCGAACAGGGTATGGTAGGCGAGCAGTACTTC. Translated, it gives CASSREQGMVGEQYF. The full variable domain, in which reference TRBV5-1 and TRBJ2-7 provide the parts outside the CDR3, is KAGVTQTPRYLIKTRGQQVTLSCSPISGHRSVSWYQQTPGQGLQFLFEYFSETQRNKGNFPGRFSGRQFSNSRSEMNVSTLELGDSALYLCASSREQGMVGEQYFGPGTRLTVT.

The chain couples TRBV4-3 to TRBJ2-1; D not resolved. The CDR3 has 13 residues. Trimming left V 0 bases short and J 5 bases short, with 5 bases between. Looked up from germline, CDR1 is LGHNA and CDR2 is YSLEER. The CDR3 reads CASSQETHNEQFF. CDR3 in DNA: TGCGCCAGCAGCCAAGAGACTCACAATGAGCAGTTCTTC.

DNA of the CDR3: TGTGCCAGCAGCCACTCTGCACAGGGCCAGTTCTTC. Translated: CASSHSAQGQFF. V and J are TRBV14 and TRBJ2-1; D is possibly TRBD1 (6 bases). The CDR3 covers 12 residues. Germline-derived CDR1 and CDR2 are SGHDN and FVKESK. Trimming left V 3 bases short and J 13 bases short, with 13 bases between. The full variable domain, with the rest looked up from reference TRBV14 and TRBJ2-1, is EAGVTQFPSHSVIEKGQTVTLRCDPISGHDNLYWYRRVMGKEIKFLLHFVKESKQDESGMPNNRFLAERTGGTYSTLKVQPAELEDSGVYFCASSHSAQGQFFGPGTRLTVL.

The rearrangement links TRBV28 to TRBJ2-1; 8 nucleotides align to TRBD2. J was trimmed by 4 bases and V by 6 bases; bases with no gene match: 11. CDR3 length equals 16 residues. CDR1 is MDHEN and CDR2 is SYDVKM in the germline V gene. The CDR3 loop reads CASSSSGREDYNEQFF. In DNA, the CDR3 is TGTGCCAGCAGCTCTAGCGGGCGGGAGGATTACAATGAGCAGTTCTTC.

The chain employs TRBV29-1 and TRBJ2-2; 11 bases align to TRBD2. Looked up from germline, CDR1 is SQVTM and CDR2 is ANQGSEA. The V segment lost 4 bases and the J segment 8 bases; nucleotides outside the gene matches: 6. CDR3 length: 14 amino acids. This CDR3 reads CSVGLAGGWGELFF. As DNA, the CDR3 is TGCAGCGTTGGGCTAGCGGGAGGATGGGGGGAGCTGTTTTTT.

The CDR3, as DNA: TGTGCCAGCAAGGCAGGTCTAGCGGCCAACAATGAGCAGTTCTTC. It encodes CASKAGLAANNEQFF. The V and J genes are TRBV2 and TRBJ2-1, with 7 bases identical to TRBD2. From germline, CDR1 is SNHLY and CDR2 FYNNEI. The CDR3 covers 15 residues. V lost 7 bases and J lost 5; bases outside the gene matches: 11.

This rearrangement joins TRBV30 to TRBJ2-1; perhaps TRBD2 as D (5 bases). The ends were cut back, 2 bases at V and 13 bases at J, with 24 bases in the middle. CDR1 GTSNPN and CDR2 SVGIG come from the germline V gene (reference sequence). The CDR3 has 15 amino acids. This chain's CDR3 is CAWSLEDQPRMIQFF. CDR3 sequence (DNA): TGTGCCTGGAGTCTGGAGGACCAACCCCGGATGATACAGTTCTTC.

Details on this clone: Other DNA sequences in this specimen translate into the identical CDR3. V gene TRBV13 combines with J gene TRBJ2-2, with 8 bases matching TRBD1. J lost 3 bases, V lost 7 bases, and 7 bases had no gene match. The CDR3 sequence is 15 residues long. Germline lookup yields CDR1 PRHDT and CDR2 FYEKMQ (reference sequence). The CDR3 DNA is TGTGCCAGCATCCAGACAGGGGTCTACACCGGGGAGCTGTTTTTT. This encodes CASIQTGVYTGELFF.

A few counts support this clone. CDR3 amino acids: CASSLGLAEPNEQFF. CDR3 nucleotide sequence: TGTGCCAGCAGCTTAGGGCTAGCGGAGCCCAATGAGCAGTTCTTC. V usage is TRBV7-9 and J usage is TRBJ2-1, with 7 bases lining up with TRBD2. CDR3 length: 15 amino acids. Germline V lookup: CDR1 SEHNR, CDR2 FQNEAQ (reference sequence). The V and J ends lost 1 base and 6 bases, in that order; junction bases with no gene match: 6. Combining the CDR3 with reference TRBV7-9 and TRBJ2-1 gives the whole variable domain DTGVSQNPRHKITKRGQNVTFRCDPISEHNRLYWYRQTLGQGPEFLTYFQNEAQLEKSRLLSDRFSAERPKGSFSTLEIQRTEQGDSAMYLCASSLGLAEPNEQFFGPGTRLTVL.